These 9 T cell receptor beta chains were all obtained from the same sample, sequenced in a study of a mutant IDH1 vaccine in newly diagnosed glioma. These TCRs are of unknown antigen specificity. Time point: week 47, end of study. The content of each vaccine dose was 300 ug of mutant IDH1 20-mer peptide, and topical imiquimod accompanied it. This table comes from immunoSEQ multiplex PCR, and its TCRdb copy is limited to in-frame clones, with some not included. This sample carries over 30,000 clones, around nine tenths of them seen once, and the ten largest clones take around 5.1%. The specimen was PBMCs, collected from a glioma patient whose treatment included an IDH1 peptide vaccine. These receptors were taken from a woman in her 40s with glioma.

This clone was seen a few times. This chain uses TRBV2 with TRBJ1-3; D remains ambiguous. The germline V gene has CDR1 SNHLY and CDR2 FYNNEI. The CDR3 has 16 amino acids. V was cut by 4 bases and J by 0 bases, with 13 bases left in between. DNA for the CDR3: TGTGCCAGCAGTGCGGTCCAGAAGAGCTCTGGAAACACCATATATTTT. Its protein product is CASSAVQKSSGNTIYF.

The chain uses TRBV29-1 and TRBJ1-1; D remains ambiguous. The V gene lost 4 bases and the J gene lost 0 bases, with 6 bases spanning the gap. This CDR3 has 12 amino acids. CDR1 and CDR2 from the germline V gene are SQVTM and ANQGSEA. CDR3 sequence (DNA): TGCAGCGTTGGAGGTATGAACACTGAAGCTTTCTTT. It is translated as CSVGGMNTEAFF.

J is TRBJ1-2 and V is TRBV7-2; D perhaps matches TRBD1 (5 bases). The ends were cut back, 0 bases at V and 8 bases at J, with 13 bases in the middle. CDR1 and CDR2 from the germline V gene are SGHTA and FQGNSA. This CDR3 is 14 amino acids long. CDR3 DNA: TGTGCCAGCAGCTTAGCTAGGCAGGGTCGGGGCTACACCTTC. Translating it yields CASSLARQGRGYTF.

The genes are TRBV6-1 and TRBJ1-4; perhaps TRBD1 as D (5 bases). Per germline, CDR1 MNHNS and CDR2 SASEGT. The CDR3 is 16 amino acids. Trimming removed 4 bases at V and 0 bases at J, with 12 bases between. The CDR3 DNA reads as TGTGCCAGCAGTGGGGAGACAGAGGCAACTAATGAAAAACTGTTTTTT. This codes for CASSGETEATNEKLFF.

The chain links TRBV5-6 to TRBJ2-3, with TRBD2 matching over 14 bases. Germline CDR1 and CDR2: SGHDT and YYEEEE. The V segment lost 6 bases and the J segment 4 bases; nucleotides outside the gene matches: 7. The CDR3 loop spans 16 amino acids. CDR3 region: CASIYRLAGGADTQYF. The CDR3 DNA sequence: TGTGCCAGCATCTACAGACTAGCGGGGGGGGCAGATACGCAGTATTTT.

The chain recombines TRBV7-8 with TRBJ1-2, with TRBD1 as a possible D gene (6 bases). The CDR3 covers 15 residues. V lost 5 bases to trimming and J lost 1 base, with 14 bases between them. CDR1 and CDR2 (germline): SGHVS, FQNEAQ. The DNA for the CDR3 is TGTGCCAGCAGCCTTATGGACAGAAGTAACTATGGCTACACCTTC. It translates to CASSLMDRSNYGYTF.

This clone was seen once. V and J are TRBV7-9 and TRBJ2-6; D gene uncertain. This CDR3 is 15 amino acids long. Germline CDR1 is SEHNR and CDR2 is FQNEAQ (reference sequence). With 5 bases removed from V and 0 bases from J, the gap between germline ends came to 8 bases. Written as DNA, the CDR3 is TGTGCCAGCAGCAAAGAGAGCTCTGGGGCCAACGTCCTGACTTTC. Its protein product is CASSKESSGANVLTF.

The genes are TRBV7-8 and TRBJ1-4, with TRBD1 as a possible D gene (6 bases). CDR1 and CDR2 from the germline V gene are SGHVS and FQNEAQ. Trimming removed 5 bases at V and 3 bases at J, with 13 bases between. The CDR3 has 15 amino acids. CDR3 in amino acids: CASSPDRRSNEKLFF. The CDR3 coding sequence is TGTGCCAGCAGCCCAGACAGGCGGTCTAATGAAAAACTGTTTTTT.

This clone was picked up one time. The CDR3: CSANLRGVEYEQYF. The CDR3 DNA sequence: TGCAGCGCCAACCTACGAGGCGTTGAGTACGAGCAGTACTTC. V gene TRBV29-1 combines with J gene TRBJ2-7; no reliable D call. Trimming took 7 bases from V and 4 from J, leaving 20 bases between them. This CDR3 is 14 amino acids long. Germline loops: CDR1 SQVTM, CDR2 ANQGSEA.